This TCR beta chain was captured in a study of blood T cell repertoires in COVID-19. At the level of the study: COVID-19 samples collected from the United States, Italy and Spain covered acute and convalescent phases. From T cells, B-cell-depleted T cells, or PBMCs came the material, which was cDNA or gDNA.

Per the original methods: Amplifying reference gene primers gave estimates of nucleated cell counts. Generated by immunoSEQ multiplex PCR, the TCRdb table keeps only in-frame clones and is missing some. V and J calls and clone size are as listed in that table; D and trimming were resolved from the DNA. The sample contains approximately 170,000 clones, 88% of which appear only once. Per germline, CDR1 SGHTA and CDR2 FQGTGA. The CDR3 is 17 amino acids. The V and J ends lost 1 base and 0 bases, in that order; junction bases with no gene match: 7. The V gene is TRBV7-3, the J gene TRBJ2-3, with 7 positions matching TRBD2. Sequencing input: peripheral blood. The sequence derives from a man aged 45 to 65 who had recovered from COVID-19. Written as DNA, the CDR3 is TGTGCCAGCAGCTTAAGGGGGAGGGGACCAAGCACAGATACGCAGTATTTT. Residues: CASSLRGRGPSTDTQYF.